Following are 4 T cell receptor beta chains from one sample sequenced in a study of human T cells and chemical hapten exposure. The time point was: pre-sensitization, week 0. Treatment: therapeutic diphenylcyclopropenone sensitization with weekly scalp DPC. TCRdb fed the RACE reads into MiXCR, producing one record per CDR3 protein. In the table there are 300,000 to 450,000 distinct CDR3 sequences, 5.1% of which are singletons. Specimen: whole blood, collected in connection with sensitization to the hapten diphenylcyclopropenone (DPC). The receptors come from a woman between 45 and 60 years old with alopecia areata. Some clones in this sample may be carry-over from other donors' samples.

The chain's CDR3 is CASSERVYSYEQYF. CDR3 sequence (DNA): TGTGCCAGCAGCGAGCGGGTCTACTCCTACGAGCAGTACTTC. V gene TRBV9 combines with J gene TRBJ2-7; possible D gene TRBD2, 6 bases. This CDR3 has 14 amino acids. Per germline, CDR1 SGDLS and CDR2 YYNGEE. V was shortened by 3 bases and J by 0 bases, with 10 bases between the two germline ends.

This clonotype was picked up many times. The V call is TRBV6-5, the J call TRBJ2-1; 7 positions match TRBD1. CDR1 is MNHEY, CDR2 SVGAGI, per germline. This CDR3 has 13 amino acids. V was clipped by 10 bases and J by 7 bases; unmatched bases: 10. The CDR3 DNA sequence: TGTGCCACGACGGGACAGAAGTTTAATGAGCAGTTCTTC. Encoded protein: CATTGQKFNEQFF.

This clonotype occurred many times. In DNA form, the CDR3 reads TGCAGCGTACCAGGGGCGACGGGTGAGCAGTTCTTC. Translation: CSVPGATGEQFF. The V call is TRBV29-1, the J call TRBJ2-1; D perhaps matches TRBD1 (6 bases). The germline V gene encodes CDR1 SQVTM and CDR2 ANQGSEA. CDR3 length: 12 residues. Trimming removed 6 bases from V and 9 bases from J, with 15 bases in between.

The chain uses TRBV27 and TRBJ1-1; D remains unclear. The ends were cut back, 2 bases at V and 4 bases at J, with 8 bases in the middle. The CDR3 covers 13 residues. Germline assignment: CDR1 MNHEY and CDR2 SMNVEV (reference sequence). The CDR3 loop is CASSLRVGTEAFF. CDR3 bases: TGTGCCAGCAGTTTAAGAGTTGGCACTGAAGCTTTCTTT.